This TCR beta chain was found in a study of shared clonotypes between healthy human individuals. CD45RA+ naive and CD45RA-negative memory subsets were separated from CD4+ cells. Germline V gene lookup returns CDR1 DFQATT and CDR2 SNEGSKA (reference sequence). There are 11 residues in the CDR3. V dropped 0 bases and J dropped 6 bases, with 5 bases sitting between them. Sorted-subset replicate PCRs used 150 to 200 ng DNA, about 30,000 T cell genomes. TCRdb keeps only in-frame clones here, not all; method: immunoSEQ multiplex PCR. The repertoire consists of 2 million to 2.5 million clones, with under 97% occurring once and the leading ten covering about 0.13%.

The chain recombines TRBV20-1 with TRBJ1-2; D uncertain. The sequence was collected from a man younger than 35 in good health. The sequencing input was naive CD4+ T cells sorted from blood. Subset specified: CD45RA+ positively selected. CDR3 residues: CSARESNGYTF. CDR3 DNA sequence: TGCAGTGCTAGAGAGTCGAATGGCTACACCTTC.